The 30 T cell receptor beta chains in this list originate from one sample, sequenced in a study of blood T cells in healthy people across ages (dated by TCRdb to about 2015). Preparation of the library involved 5' RACE. Instrument on record: Illumina HiSeq 2500. A second roughly 7 to 12 cycle PCR used a sample-barcoded 5' primer and a J-beta primer mix. The public reads were reprocessed in TCRdb via fastp at Q25 and MiXCR, keeping in-frame beta chains. Each record represents a unique CDR3 protein, reported with the most common genes and DNA among its rows. This sample has around 1,600,000 distinct CDR3 sequences in its table, and roughly 43% of those were observed once. The ten top clones hold about 3.8% of the sample. Sample: blood. The receptors here all came from a woman younger than 30 in good health.

This clonotype has just one count. V usage is TRBV6-5 and J usage is TRBJ2-4, with 11 positions matching TRBD2. The closer fit of TRBJ2-7 to the DNA end suggests the J call may be wrong. Germline values: CDR1 MNHEY, CDR2 SVGAGI. The CDR3 runs 16 residues. CDR3 DNA sequence: TGTGCCAGCAGTTACTTACTAGCGGGGGCTTACTACGAGCAGTACTTC. It encodes CASSYLLAGAYYEQYF.

This clonotype has more than one count but fewer than ten. The J gene is TRBJ2-7, the V gene TRBV27; weak D call: TRBD1 (5 bases). The germline V and J ends were trimmed by 0 bases and 4 bases, with 13 bases remaining between them. This CDR3 contains 15 residues. Germline CDR1 is MNHEY and CDR2 is SMNVEV (reference sequence). The CDR3 sequence is CASSLSQGSPYEQYF. The CDR3 nucleotides read TGTGCCAGCAGTTTATCCCAGGGTTCACCTTACGAGCAGTACTTC.

The V call is TRBV7-2, the J call TRBJ2-1; TRBD2 matches at 8 bases. The J call could be wrong; TRBJ2-7 is a better fit for the DNA end. The CDR3 covers 16 residues. The germline V gene encodes CDR1 SGHTA and CDR2 FQGNSA. The CDR3 protein is CASRPRTSGYYNEQYF. Written as DNA, the CDR3 is TGTGCCAGCAGACCCCGTACTAGCGGATATTACAATGAGCAGTACTTC.

About this clonotype itself: One junction end disagrees with the germline gene, perhaps due to a read error. CDR3 sequence reads: CASSLPGQAGYGCTF. CDR3 DNA: TGTGCCAGCAGCTTACCTGGACAGGCAGGCTATGGCTGCACCTTC. The chain recombines TRBV7-2 with TRBJ1-2; 7 bases are a match to TRBD1. The CDR3 totals 15 residues. The V gene's germline CDR1 is SGHTA and CDR2 FQGNSA.

This sequence joins TRBV12-3 or TRBV12-4 and TRBJ1-1; a weak D match, TRBD1 (5 bases). Trimming shortened V by 5 bases and J by 11 bases, and 15 bases separated the two germline ends. The CDR3 spans 12 residues. The CDR3 loop is CASSQGQYGAFF. The CDR3 nucleotides are TGTGCCAGCAGTCAAGGACAATACGGGGCTTTCTTT.

This clonotype was seen a handful of times. The rearrangement joins TRBV4-1 to TRBJ2-3, with no clear D. This CDR3 has 14 amino acids. V lost 0 bases to trimming and J lost 2 bases, with 6 bases between them. Per germline, CDR1 MGHRA and CDR2 YSYEKL. DNA of the CDR3: TGCGCCAGCAGCCAAGATGCCAACACAGATACGCAGTATTTT. Translated, it gives CASSQDANTDTQYF.

This clonotype was counted a few times. The gene calls are TRBV27 and TRBJ2-5, with D possibly TRBD1 on 5 matching bases. Germline assignment: CDR1 MNHEY and CDR2 SMNVEV (reference sequence). The CDR3 sequence is 17 residues long. Trimming stripped 7 bases from V and 11 bases from J, with 32 bases between. In DNA form, the CDR3 reads TGTGCCAGCACCGATGCTCGAGGTAGGGGAAATATCTATGAGCAGTACTTC. This translates into CASTDARGRGNIYEQYF.

This chain connects TRBV29-1 to TRBJ1-1, with D possibly TRBD1 on 5 matching bases. This CDR3 spans 13 amino acids. The V end lost 7 bases, the J end lost 1 base, and 13 bases lay between the germline ends. Germline V gene data show CDR1 as SQVTM and CDR2 as ANQGSEA. The CDR3 DNA sequence: TGCAGCGGGCAAACAGGTTCGAACACTGAAGCTTTCTTT. Translation: CSGQTGSNTEAFF.

V is TRBV7-9 and J is TRBJ1-1; tentatively, D is TRBD1 (5 bases). V was trimmed by 5 bases and J by 0 bases, leaving 19 bases between them. Germline CDR1 reads SEHNR; CDR2 reads FQNEAQ (reference sequence). The CDR3 is 17 amino acids. In nucleotides, the CDR3 is TGTGCCAGCAGCCTGGGGGTGGCGGCGACCATGAACACTGAAGCTTTCTTT. Its translation is CASSLGVAATMNTEAFF. The complete variable domain, with remaining parts taken from reference TRBV7-9 and TRBJ1-1, reads DTGVSQNPRHKITKRGQNVTFRCDPISEHNRLYWYRQTLGQGPEFLTYFQNEAQLEKSRLLSDRFSAERPKGSFSTLEIQRTEQGDSAMYLCASSLGVAATMNTEAFFGQGTRLTVV.

About this clonotype: A junction boundary mismatches the germline segment, possibly from a read error. V is TRBV6-5 and J is TRBJ2-3; tentatively, D is TRBD1 (7 bases). This CDR3 is built from 16 residues. CDR1 is MNHEY, CDR2 SVGAGI, per germline. The CDR3 nucleotides read TGTGCCAGCAGCTACTCGGGAGTACAGGGGCCCGATACGCAGTATTTT. Protein sequence: CASSYSGVQGPDTQYF.

This clonotype turned up a few times. J is TRBJ1-3 and V is TRBV12-3 or TRBV12-4, with 8 positions matching TRBD1. The CDR3 sequence is 15 residues long. Unmatched junction bases numbered 7, after V lost 7 bases and J lost 2 bases. This chain's CDR3 is CASTQDRVPGNTIYF. CDR3 nucleotides: TGTGCCAGCACCCAGGACAGGGTGCCTGGAAACACCATATATTTT.

This clonotype showed up just a few times. The CDR3 nucleotides read TGTGCCAGCTCACCACCGAACTACCAAGAGACCCAGTACTTC. Its protein is CASSPPNYQETQYF. The chain is built from TRBV18 and TRBJ2-5; D gene uncertain. Germline V lookup: CDR1 KGHSH, CDR2 LQKENI. The CDR3 sequence is 14 residues long. Trimming shortened V by 0 bases and J by 0 bases, and 5 bases separated the two germline ends. Supplemented by reference TRBV18 and TRBJ2-5, the full variable domain reads NAGVMQNPRHLVRRRGQEARLRCSPMKGHSHVYWYRQLPEEGLKFMVYLQKENIIDESGMPKERFSAEFPKEGPSILRIQQVVRGDSAAYFCASSPPNYQETQYFGPGTRLLVL.

The gene calls are TRBV12-3 or TRBV12-4 and TRBJ2-3, with D hard to call. The V end was cut by 3 bases, the J end by 2 bases, with 18 bases between. The CDR3 consists of 17 residues. The CDR3 DNA reads as TGTGCCAGCAGTTTGCAGGCGGCAGGCCGGTCCACAGATACGCAGTATTTT. The encoded protein is CASSLQAAGRSTDTQYF.

The rearrangement links TRBV20-1 to TRBJ2-6; TRBD2 aligns across 10 bases. This CDR3 comprises 22 residues. Germline V gene sequence: CDR1 DFQATT, CDR2 SNEGSKA (reference sequence). V was pared by 3 bases and J by 0 bases, with 20 bases of the junction left unmatched. The CDR3 bases are TGCAGTGCTAGTGGAACCCCGAACCGGTCTAGCGGGAGTATCTCTGGGGCCAACGTCCTGACTTTC. Translating gives CSASGTPNRSSGSISGANVLTF.

V is TRBV2 and J is TRBJ1-5; TRBD1 aligns across 9 bases. This CDR3 contains 13 residues. Looked up from germline, CDR1 is SNHLY and CDR2 is FYNNEI. The V gene end was trimmed by 8 bases and the J gene end by 5 bases; junction bases not matched to a gene: 4. CDR3 amino acids: CASRDRVYQPQHF. In nucleotides, the CDR3 is TGTGCCAGCCGGGACAGGGTTTATCAGCCCCAGCATTTT.

A remark on this clonotype: A read error may produce the germline difference seen at one junction end. V is TRBV5-1 and J is TRBJ2-1; D not resolved. Germline V gene sequence: CDR1 SGHRS, CDR2 YFSETQ. The CDR3 has 15 amino acids. CDR3 region: CASSPSVPSHNEQFF. CDR3 sequence (DNA): TGCGCCAGCAGCCCCAGCGTCCCCTCCCACAATGAGCAGTTCTTC.

This clonotype has only a few counts. The chain couples TRBV20-1 to TRBJ2-1, with a tentative D call TRBD1 (6 bases). Germline V gives CDR1 DFQATT, CDR2 SNEGSKA (reference sequence). This CDR3 has 16 residues. The germline V and J ends were trimmed by 6 bases and 3 bases, with 21 bases remaining between them. CDR3 DNA sequence: TGCAGTGCCTCCAGCGGTCGGGACACTCTCTACAATGAGCAGTTCTTC. The encoded protein is CSASSGRDTLYNEQFF.

About this clonotype: A clone one base away is much larger, so this may be a read error. The chain employs TRBV4-3 and TRBJ2-3, with a weak D call TRBD1 (6 bases). From germline, CDR1 is LGHNA and CDR2 YSLEER. The V end was cut by 0 bases, the J end by 1 base, with 8 bases between. The CDR3 has 15 residues. The DNA for the CDR3 is TGCGCCAGCAGCCAAGAGGGGGCCGGCACAGATACGCAGTATTTT. This translates into CASSQEGAGTDTQYF.

This chain joins TRBV5-1 and TRBJ2-7; 8 bases map to TRBD1. V trimming: 0 bases; J trimming: 2 bases; junction bases outside the gene matches: 7. The CDR3 is 16 residues long. Germline CDR1 and CDR2: SGHRS and YFSETQ. DNA of the CDR3: TGCGCCAGCAGCTTGGGGCAGGGGGCCGATGCCTACGAGCAGTACTTC. Its translation is CASSLGQGADAYEQYF.

This clonotype was counted a few times. The chain joins TRBV29-1 to TRBJ2-3, with D tentatively TRBD1 (6 bases). Trimming pared 1 base from V and 0 bases from J, leaving 14 bases between. This CDR3 spans 16 amino acids. Germline-derived CDR1 and CDR2 are SQVTM and ANQGSEA. In DNA, the CDR3 is TGCAGCGTTGAAGTATGGCAGGGGATAAGCACAGATACGCAGTATTTT. Its protein product is CSVEVWQGISTDTQYF.

This rearrangement joins TRBV29-1 to TRBJ2-1, with no clear D. CDR3 length: 12 residues. The germline gives CDR1 SQVTM, CDR2 ANQGSEA. V lost 0 bases and J 5 bases, leaving 5 bases between the germline ends. The CDR3 nucleotides are TGCAGCGTTGAAGAAGCTAACAATGAGCAGTTCTTC. This encodes CSVEEANNEQFF.

V usage is TRBV6-2 or TRBV6-3 and J usage is TRBJ2-5, with a tentative D call TRBD2 (7 bases). The J call could be wrong; TRBJ2-7 is a better fit for the DNA end. The CDR3 contains 15 residues. The V gene's germline CDR1 is MNHEY and CDR2 SVGEGT. The CDR3 protein is CASSFPQGTNYEQYF. DNA of the CDR3: TGTGCCAGCAGTTTCCCTCAGGGGACTAACTACGAGCAGTACTTC.

This clonotype was recorded many times. The chain carries TRBV7-9 and TRBJ2-3, with D hard to call. Germline loops: CDR1 SEHNR, CDR2 FQNEAQ (reference sequence). The CDR3 extends over 14 amino acids. The ends were cut back, 1 base at V and 0 bases at J, with 5 bases in the middle. The CDR3 loop reads CASSLDHSTDTQYF. CDR3 bases: TGTGCCAGCAGCTTAGACCACAGCACAGATACGCAGTATTTT.

The rearrangement uses TRBV3-1 and TRBJ2-3, with D perhaps matching TRBD1 (6 bases). CDR1 is LGHDT, CDR2 YNNKEL, per germline (reference sequence). Between the trimmed V and J ends, which lost 6 bases and 3 bases, there was a span of 19 bases. The CDR3 runs to 16 residues. DNA of the CDR3: TGTGCCAGCAGTCCTACAGGGCCAGGTAGGACAGATACGCAGTATTTT. It is translated as CASSPTGPGRTDTQYF.

This chain joins TRBV27 and TRBJ1-5, with TRBD1 as a possible D gene (6 bases). Looked up from germline, CDR1 is MNHEY and CDR2 is SMNVEV (reference sequence). The CDR3 covers 18 residues. V shed 6 bases and J shed 1 base, with 22 bases lying between them. CDR3 coding DNA: TGTGCCAGCAGCTCACGGAGGGGGGGTAGTGGGAGCAATCAGCCCCAGCATTTT. Translating gives CASSSRRGGSGSNQPQHF.

This clonotype was counted a few times. The chain is built from TRBV29-1 and TRBJ2-3; 11 positions agree with TRBD2. The junction had 6 bases not matched to a gene; V was cut back by 3 bases and J by 13 bases. CDR3 length equals 12 residues. Looked up from germline, CDR1 is SQVTM and CDR2 is ANQGSEA. In DNA form, the CDR3 reads TGCAGCGTTGATCGGACTAGCGGGTTGAAGTATTTT. Its protein is CSVDRTSGLKYF.

The CDR3 here is CASSFPQREVYEQYF. The DNA for the CDR3 is TGTGCCAGCAGTTTCCCGCAGCGGGAGGTTTACGAGCAGTACTTC. The chain uses TRBV28 and TRBJ2-7; TRBD2 agrees at 9 bases. Germline V CDR1 and CDR2: MDHEN, SYDVKM. The CDR3 has 15 amino acids. V shed 3 bases and J 4 bases; nucleotides not matched to a gene: 7.

This chain links TRBV5-1 with TRBJ2-7; weak D call: TRBD1 (5 bases). The ends were cut back, 4 bases at V and 3 bases at J, with 11 bases in the middle. The germline CDR1 and CDR2 sequences are SGHRS and YFSETQ. The CDR3 contains 13 residues. CDR3 residues: CASSPKDIYEQYF. CDR3 coding DNA: TGCGCCAGCAGCCCCAAGGACATCTACGAGCAGTACTTC. The full variable domain, rest sourced from reference TRBV5-1 and TRBJ2-7, is KAGVTQTPRYLIKTRGQQVTLSCSPISGHRSVSWYQQTPGQGLQFLFEYFSETQRNKGNFPGRFSGRQFSNSRSEMNVSTLELGDSALYLCASSPKDIYEQYFGPGTRLTVT.

J is TRBJ2-2 and V is TRBV25-1; D might be TRBD2 (5 bases). This CDR3 contains 15 residues. Germline assignment: CDR1 MGHDK and CDR2 SYGVNS. Deletions cut 2 bases from V and 1 base from J, with 8 bases between. CDR3 nucleotide sequence: TGTGCCAGCAGTGAAAGCGCGGGGAACACCGGGGAGCTGTTTTTT. It specifies CASSESAGNTGELFF.

This clonotype appeared a few times. The V call is TRBV4-3, the J call TRBJ2-1; 7 positions match TRBD1. Judging by the DNA end, TRBJ2-7 fits better; the J call may be wrong. The CDR3 is made up of 16 amino acids. The germline gives CDR1 LGHNA, CDR2 YSLEER. CDR3 in amino acids: CASSQSPRGSYNEQYF. The CDR3 bases are TGCGCCAGCAGCCAAAGCCCCAGGGGGTCCTACAATGAGCAGTACTTC.